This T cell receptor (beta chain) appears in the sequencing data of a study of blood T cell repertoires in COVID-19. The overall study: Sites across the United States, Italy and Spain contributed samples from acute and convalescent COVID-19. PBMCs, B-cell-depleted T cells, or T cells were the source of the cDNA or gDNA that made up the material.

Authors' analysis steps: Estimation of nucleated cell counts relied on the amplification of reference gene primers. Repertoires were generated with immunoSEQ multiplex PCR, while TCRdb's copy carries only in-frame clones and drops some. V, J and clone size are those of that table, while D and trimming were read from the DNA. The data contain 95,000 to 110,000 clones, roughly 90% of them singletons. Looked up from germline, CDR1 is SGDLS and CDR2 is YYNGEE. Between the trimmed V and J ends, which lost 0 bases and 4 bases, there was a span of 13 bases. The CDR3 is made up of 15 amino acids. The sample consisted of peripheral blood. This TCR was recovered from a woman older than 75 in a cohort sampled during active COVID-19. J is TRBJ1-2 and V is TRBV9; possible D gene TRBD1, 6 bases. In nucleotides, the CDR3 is TGTGCCAGCAGCGTAGGTAGACAGGAAGGCTATGGCTACACCTTC. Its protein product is CASSVGRQEGYGYTF. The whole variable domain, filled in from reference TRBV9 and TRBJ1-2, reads DSGVTQTPKHLITATGQRVTLRCSPRSGDLSVYWYQQSLDQGLQFLIQYYNGEERAKGNILERFSAQQFPDLHSELNLSSLELGDSALYFCASSVGRQEGYGYTFGSGTRLTVV.